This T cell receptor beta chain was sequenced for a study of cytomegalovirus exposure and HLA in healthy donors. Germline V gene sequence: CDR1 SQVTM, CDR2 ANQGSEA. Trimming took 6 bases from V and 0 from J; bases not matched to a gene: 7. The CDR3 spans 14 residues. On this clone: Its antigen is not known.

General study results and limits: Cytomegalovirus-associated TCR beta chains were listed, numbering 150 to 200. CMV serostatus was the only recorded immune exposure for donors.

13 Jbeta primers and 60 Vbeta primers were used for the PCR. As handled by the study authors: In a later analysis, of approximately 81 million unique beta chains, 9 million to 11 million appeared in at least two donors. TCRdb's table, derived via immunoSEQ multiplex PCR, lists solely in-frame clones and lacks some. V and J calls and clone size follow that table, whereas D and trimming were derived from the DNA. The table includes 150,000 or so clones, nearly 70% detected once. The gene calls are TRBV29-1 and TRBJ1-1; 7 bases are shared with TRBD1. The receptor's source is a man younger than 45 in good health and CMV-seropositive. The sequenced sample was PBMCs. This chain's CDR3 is CSVGGGKVNTEAFF. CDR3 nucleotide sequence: TGCAGCGTCGGAGGGGGCAAGGTGAACACTGAAGCTTTCTTT.